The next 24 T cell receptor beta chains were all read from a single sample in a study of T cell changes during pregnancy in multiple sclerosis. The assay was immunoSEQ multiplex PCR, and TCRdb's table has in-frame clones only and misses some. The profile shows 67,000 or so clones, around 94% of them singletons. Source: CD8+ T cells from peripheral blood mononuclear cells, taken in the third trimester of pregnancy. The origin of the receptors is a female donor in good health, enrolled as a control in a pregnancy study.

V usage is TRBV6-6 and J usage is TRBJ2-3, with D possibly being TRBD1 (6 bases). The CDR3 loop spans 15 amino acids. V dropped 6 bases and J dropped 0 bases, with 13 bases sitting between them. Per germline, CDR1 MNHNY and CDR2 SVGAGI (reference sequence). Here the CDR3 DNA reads TGTGCCAGCAGACCGACAGGCCTAAGCACAGATACGCAGTATTTT. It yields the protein CASRPTGLSTDTQYF.

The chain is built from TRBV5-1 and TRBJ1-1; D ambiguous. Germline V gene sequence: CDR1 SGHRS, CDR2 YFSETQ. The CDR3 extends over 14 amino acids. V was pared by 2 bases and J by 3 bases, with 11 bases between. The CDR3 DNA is TGCGCCAGCAGCTTTTTTTACGGAGACACTGAAGCTTTCTTT. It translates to CASSFFYGDTEAFF.

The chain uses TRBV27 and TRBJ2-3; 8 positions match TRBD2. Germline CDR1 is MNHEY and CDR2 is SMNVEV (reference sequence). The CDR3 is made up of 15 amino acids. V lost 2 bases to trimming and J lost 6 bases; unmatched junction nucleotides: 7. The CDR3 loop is CASSLDSGGVDTQYF. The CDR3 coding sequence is TGTGCCAGCAGTTTAGATTCCGGGGGGGTGGATACGCAGTATTTT.

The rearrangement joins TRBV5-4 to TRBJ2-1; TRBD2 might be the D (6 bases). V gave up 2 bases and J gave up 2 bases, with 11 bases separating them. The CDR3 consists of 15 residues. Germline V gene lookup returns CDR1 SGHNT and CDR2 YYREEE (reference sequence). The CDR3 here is CASSFSGDAYNEQFF. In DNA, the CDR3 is TGTGCCAGCAGCTTCTCGGGGGACGCCTACAATGAGCAGTTCTTC.

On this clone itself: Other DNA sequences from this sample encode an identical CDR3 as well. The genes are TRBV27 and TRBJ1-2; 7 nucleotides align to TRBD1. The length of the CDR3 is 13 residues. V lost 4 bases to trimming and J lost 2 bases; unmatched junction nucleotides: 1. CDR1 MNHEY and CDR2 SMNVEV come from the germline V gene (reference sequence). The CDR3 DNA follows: TGTGCCAGCAGTTCGGGACAGAACTATGGCTACACCTTC. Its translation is CASSSGQNYGYTF.

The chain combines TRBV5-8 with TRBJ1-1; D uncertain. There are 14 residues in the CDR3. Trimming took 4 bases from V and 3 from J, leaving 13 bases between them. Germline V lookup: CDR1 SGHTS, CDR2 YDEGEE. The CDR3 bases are TGTGCCAGCAGCCTTATTGACAAATACACTGAAGCTTTCTTT. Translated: CASSLIDKYTEAFF.

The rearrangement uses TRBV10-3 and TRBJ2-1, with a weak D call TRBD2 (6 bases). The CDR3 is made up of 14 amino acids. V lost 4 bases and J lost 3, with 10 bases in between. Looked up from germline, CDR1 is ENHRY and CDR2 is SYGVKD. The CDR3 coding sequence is TGTGCCATCAGTGCCAAGGAGGGCTACAATGAGCAGTTCTTC. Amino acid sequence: CAISAKEGYNEQFF.

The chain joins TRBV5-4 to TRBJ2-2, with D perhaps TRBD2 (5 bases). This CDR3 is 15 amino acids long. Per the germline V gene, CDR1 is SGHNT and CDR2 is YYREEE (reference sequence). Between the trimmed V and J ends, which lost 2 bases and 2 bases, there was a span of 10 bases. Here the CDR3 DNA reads TGTGCCAGCAGCTTCGGACTTTTTAACACCGGGGAGCTGTTTTTT. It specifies CASSFGLFNTGELFF. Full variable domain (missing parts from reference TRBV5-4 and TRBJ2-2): ETGVTQSPTHLIKTRGQQVTLRCSSQSGHNTVSWYQQALGQGPQFIFQYYREEENGRGNFPPRFSGLQFPNYSSELNVNALELDDSALYLCASSFGLFNTGELFFGEGSRLTVL.

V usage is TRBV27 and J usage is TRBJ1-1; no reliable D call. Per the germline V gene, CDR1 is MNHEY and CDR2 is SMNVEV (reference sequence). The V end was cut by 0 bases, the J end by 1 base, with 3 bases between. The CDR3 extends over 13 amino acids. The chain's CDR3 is CASSLSANTEAFF. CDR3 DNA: TGTGCCAGCAGTTTATCGGCGAACACTGAAGCTTTCTTT.

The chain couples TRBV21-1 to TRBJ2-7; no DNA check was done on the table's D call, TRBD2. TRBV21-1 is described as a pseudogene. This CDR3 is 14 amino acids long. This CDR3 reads CASSKGGLVNEQYF. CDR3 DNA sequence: TGTGCCAGCAGCAAAGGGGGACTAGTCAACGAGCAGTACTTC.

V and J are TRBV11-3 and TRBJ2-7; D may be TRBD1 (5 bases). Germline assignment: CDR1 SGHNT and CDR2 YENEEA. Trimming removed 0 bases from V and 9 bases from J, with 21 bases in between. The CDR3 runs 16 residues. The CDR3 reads CASSLERRGGRDSQYF. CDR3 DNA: TGTGCCAGCAGCTTAGAACGAAGGGGCGGAAGGGATTCGCAGTACTTC.

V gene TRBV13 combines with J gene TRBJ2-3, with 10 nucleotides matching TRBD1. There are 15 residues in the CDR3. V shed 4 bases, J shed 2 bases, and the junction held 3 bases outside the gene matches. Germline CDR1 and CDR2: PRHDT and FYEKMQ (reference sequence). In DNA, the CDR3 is TGTGCCAGCAGCTCGACAGGGGGCCTCACAGATACGCAGTATTTT. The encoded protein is CASSSTGGLTDTQYF.

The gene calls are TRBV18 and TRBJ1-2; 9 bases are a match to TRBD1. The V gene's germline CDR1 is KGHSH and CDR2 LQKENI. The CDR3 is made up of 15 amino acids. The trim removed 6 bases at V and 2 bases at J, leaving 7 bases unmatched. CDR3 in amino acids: CASSRDRDENYGYTF. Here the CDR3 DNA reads TGTGCCAGCTCGCGGGACAGGGATGAAAACTATGGCTACACCTTC.

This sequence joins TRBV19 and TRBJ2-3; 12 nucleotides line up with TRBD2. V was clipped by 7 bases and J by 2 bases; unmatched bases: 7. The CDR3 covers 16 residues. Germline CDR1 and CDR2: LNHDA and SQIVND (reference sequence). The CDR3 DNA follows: TGTGCCAGTACGGCTAGCGGGGGGGAAGCCACAGATACGCAGTATTTT. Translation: CASTASGGEATDTQYF.

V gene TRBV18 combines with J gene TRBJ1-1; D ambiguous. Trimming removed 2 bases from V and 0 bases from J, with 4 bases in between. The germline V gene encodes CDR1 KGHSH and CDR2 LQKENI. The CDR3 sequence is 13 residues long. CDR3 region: CASSPVMNTEAFF. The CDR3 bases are TGTGCCAGCTCACCAGTCATGAACACTGAAGCTTTCTTT.

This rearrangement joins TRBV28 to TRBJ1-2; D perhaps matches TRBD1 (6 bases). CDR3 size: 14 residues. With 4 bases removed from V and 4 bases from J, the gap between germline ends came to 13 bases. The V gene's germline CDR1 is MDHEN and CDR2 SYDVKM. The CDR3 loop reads CASSSPQGPYGYTF. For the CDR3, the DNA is TGTGCCAGCAGTTCCCCACAGGGCCCCTATGGCTACACCTTC.

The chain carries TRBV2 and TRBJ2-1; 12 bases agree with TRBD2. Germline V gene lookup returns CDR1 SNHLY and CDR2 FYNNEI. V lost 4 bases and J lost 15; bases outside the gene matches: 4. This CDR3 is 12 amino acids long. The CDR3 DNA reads TGTGCCAGCAGTGGACTAGCGGGGGCCTGGTTCTTC. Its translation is CASSGLAGAWFF.

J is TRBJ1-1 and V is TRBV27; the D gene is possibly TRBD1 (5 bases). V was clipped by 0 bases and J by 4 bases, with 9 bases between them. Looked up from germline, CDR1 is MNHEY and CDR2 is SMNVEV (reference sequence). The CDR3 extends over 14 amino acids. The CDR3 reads CASSLSRGSTEAFF. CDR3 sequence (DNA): TGTGCCAGCAGTTTATCAAGGGGAAGCACTGAAGCTTTCTTT.

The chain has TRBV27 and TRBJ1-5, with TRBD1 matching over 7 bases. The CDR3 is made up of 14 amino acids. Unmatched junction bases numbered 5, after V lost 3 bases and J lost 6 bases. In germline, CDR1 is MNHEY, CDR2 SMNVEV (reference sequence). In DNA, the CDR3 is TGTGCCAGCAGTTTGGCGACAGGGTCTCAGCCCCAGCATTTT. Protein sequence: CASSLATGSQPQHF.

This chain's CDR3 is CASSLAGDYGYTF. DNA of the CDR3: TGTGCCAGCAGTTTGGCAGGCGACTATGGCTACACCTTC. The V gene is TRBV27, the J gene TRBJ1-2; D gene ambiguous. The CDR3 runs to 13 residues. In germline, CDR1 is MNHEY, CDR2 SMNVEV (reference sequence). The V and J ends lost 3 bases and 3 bases respectively, with 8 bases between them.

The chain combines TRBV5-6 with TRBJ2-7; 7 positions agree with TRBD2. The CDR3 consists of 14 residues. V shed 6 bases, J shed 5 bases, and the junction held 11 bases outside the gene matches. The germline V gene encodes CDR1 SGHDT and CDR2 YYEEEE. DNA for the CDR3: TGTGCCAGCACCATGGGAGGGGTGAGCAACGAGCAGTACTTC. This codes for CASTMGGVSNEQYF.

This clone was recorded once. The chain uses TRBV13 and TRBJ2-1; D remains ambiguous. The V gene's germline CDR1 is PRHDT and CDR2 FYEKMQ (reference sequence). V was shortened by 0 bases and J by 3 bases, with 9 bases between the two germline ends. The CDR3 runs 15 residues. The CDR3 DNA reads TGTGCCAGCAGCTTAGGGTTTAGCAGCTACAATGAGCAGTTCTTC. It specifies CASSLGFSSYNEQFF.

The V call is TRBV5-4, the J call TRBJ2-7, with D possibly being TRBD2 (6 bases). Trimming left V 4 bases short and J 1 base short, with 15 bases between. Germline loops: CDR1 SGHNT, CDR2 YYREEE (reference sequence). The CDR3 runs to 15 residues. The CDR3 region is CASSKIWGESYEQYF. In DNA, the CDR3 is TGTGCCAGCAGCAAAATATGGGGGGAGTCCTACGAGCAGTACTTC.

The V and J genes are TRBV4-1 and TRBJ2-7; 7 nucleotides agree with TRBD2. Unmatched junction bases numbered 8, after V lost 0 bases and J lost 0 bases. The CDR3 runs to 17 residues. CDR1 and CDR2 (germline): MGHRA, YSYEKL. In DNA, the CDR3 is TGCGCCAGCAGCCAAGATCCATGGGGGGGGAGCTCCTACGAGCAGTACTTC. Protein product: CASSQDPWGGSSYEQYF.